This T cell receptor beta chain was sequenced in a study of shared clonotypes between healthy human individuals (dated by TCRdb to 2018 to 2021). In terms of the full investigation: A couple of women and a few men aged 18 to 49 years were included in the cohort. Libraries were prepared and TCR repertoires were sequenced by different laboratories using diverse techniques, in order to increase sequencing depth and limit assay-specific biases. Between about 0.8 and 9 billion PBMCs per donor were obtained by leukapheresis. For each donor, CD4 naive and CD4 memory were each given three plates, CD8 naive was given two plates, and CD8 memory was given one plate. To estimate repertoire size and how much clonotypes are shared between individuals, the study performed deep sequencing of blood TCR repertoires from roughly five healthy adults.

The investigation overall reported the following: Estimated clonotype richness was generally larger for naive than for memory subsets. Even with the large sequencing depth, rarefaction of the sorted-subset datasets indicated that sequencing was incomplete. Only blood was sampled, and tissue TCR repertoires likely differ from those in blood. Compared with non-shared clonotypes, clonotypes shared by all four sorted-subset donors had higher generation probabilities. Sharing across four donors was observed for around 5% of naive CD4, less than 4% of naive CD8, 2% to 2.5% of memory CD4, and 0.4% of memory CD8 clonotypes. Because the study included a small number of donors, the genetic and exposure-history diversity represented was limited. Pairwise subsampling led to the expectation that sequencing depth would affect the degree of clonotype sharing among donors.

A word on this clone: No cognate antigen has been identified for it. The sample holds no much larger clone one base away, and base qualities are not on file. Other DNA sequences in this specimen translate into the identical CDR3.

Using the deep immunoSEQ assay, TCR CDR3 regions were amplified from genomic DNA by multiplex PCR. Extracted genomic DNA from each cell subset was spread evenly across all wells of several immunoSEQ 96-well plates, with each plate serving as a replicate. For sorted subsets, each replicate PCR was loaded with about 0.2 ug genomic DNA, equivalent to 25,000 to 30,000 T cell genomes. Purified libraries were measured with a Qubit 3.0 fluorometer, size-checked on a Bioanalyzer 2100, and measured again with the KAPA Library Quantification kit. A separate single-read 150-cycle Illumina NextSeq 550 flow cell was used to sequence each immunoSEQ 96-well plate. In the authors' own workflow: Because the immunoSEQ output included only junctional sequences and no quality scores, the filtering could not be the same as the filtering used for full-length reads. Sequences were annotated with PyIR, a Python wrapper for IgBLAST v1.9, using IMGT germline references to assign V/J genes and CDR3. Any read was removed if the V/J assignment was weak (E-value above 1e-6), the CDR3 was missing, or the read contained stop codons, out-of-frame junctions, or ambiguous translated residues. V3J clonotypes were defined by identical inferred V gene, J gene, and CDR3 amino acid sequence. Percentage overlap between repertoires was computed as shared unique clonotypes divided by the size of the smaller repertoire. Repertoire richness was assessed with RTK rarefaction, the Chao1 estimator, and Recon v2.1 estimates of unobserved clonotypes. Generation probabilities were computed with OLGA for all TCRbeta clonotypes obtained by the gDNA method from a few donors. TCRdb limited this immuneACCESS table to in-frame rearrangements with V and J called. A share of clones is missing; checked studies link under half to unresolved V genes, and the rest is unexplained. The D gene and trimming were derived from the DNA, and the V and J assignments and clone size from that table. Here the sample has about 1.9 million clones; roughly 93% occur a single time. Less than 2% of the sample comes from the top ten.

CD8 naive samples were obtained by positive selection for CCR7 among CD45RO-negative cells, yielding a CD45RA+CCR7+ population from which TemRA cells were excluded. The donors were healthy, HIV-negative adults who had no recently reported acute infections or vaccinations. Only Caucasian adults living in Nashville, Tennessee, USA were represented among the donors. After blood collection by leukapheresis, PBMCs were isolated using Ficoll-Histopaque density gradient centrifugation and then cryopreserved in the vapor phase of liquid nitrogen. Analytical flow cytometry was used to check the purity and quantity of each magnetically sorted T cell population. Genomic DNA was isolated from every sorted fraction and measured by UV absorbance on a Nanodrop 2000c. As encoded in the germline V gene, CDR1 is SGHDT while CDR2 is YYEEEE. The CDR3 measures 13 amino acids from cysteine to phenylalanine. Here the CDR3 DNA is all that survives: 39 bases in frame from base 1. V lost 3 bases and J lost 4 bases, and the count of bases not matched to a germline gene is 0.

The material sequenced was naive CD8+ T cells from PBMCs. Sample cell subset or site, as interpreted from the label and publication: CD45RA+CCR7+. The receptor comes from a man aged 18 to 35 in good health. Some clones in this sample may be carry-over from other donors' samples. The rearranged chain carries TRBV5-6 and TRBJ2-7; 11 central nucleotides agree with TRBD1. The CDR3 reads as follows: CASSWDRGYEQYF. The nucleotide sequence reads TGTGCCAGCAGCTGGGACAGGGGGTACGAGCAGTACTTC.